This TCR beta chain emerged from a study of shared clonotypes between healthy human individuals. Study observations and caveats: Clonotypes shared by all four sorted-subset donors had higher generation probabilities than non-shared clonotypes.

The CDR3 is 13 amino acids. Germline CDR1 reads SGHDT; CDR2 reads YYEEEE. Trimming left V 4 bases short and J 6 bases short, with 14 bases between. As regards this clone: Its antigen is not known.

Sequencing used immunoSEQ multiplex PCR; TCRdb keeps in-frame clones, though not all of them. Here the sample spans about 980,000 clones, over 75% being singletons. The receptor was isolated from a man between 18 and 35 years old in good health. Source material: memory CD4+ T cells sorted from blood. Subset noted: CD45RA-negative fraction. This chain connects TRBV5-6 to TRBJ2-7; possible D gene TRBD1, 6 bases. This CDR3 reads CASSRDRTFEQYF. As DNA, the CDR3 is TGTGCCAGCAGCCGAGACAGGACCTTCGAGCAGTACTTC.